This passage covers 29 T cell receptor beta chains from one sample sequenced in a study of Ad26.COV2.S vaccination and SARS-CoV-2 variants. The repertoire was sequenced with immunoSEQ multiplex PCR; TCRdb's copy has only in-frame clones and lacks some. The table lists 350,000 to 400,000 clones, 75% to 90% of them singletons. This sample's treatment: roughly 18 received Ad26.COV2.S at low or high dose, single or two shots; about 5 received placebo; per-sample allocation not given. Sampling occurred on day 63 after the first vaccine or placebo injection. This sample comprised peripheral blood, obtained in a trial of Ad26.COV2.S vaccine versus placebo. The receptors were sampled from a person between 18 and 59 years old who received the Ad26.COV2.S COVID-19 vaccine or a placebo.

This rearrangement joins TRBV4-1 to TRBJ2-4, with 12 bases that match TRBD2. Trimming at V came to 0 bases and at J to 5 bases, leaving 11 bases not matched to a gene. This CDR3 comprises 19 residues. The germline V gene encodes CDR1 MGHRA and CDR2 YSYEKL. CDR3 protein: CASSQDRSSGRAGENIQYF. In DNA, the CDR3 is TGCGCCAGCAGCCAAGATAGGTCTAGCGGGAGGGCCGGGGAAAACATTCAGTACTTC.

V is TRBV4-1 and J is TRBJ1-6; D may be TRBD1 (5 bases). V lost 0 bases, J lost 9 bases, and 15 bases lay in between. There are 16 residues in the CDR3. Per germline, CDR1 MGHRA and CDR2 YSYEKL. CDR3 nucleotides: TGCGCCAGCAGCCAAGACCCCGTACTTGGGGGTTCACCCCTCCACTTT. This gives the protein CASSQDPVLGGSPLHF.

The rearrangement links TRBV5-6 to TRBJ1-5; a possible D gene is TRBD1 (5 bases). Per germline, CDR1 SGHDT and CDR2 YYEEEE. There are 15 residues in the CDR3. The V end lost 0 bases, the J end lost 6 bases, and 13 bases lay between the germline ends. The CDR3 DNA follows: TGTGCCAGCAGCTTGGCAGGGTTTTCCGGTCAGCCCCAGCATTTT. The encoded protein is CASSLAGFSGQPQHF.

CDR3 sequence (DNA): TGTGCCTGGAGTGTAGGGGAGGAAAAACTGTTTTTT. The encoded protein is CAWSVGEEKLFF. The V gene is TRBV30, the J gene TRBJ1-4, with D perhaps matching TRBD1 (5 bases). The germline V gene has CDR1 GTSNPN and CDR2 SVGIG (reference sequence). CDR3 length: 12 amino acids. V shed 0 bases and J shed 8 bases, with 7 bases lying between them.

The rearrangement joins TRBV7-3 to TRBJ1-1, with D possibly TRBD1 on 6 matching bases. V was cut by 1 base and J by 4 bases, with 22 bases left in between. Germline values: CDR1 SGHTA, CDR2 FQGTGA. This CDR3 region has 18 residues. CDR3 loop: CASSLIGRAGAGITEAFF. The DNA of the CDR3 is TGTGCCAGCAGCTTAATAGGCAGGGCAGGGGCAGGGATCACTGAAGCTTTCTTT. Variable domain in full (rest from reference TRBV7-3 and TRBJ1-1): GAGVSQTPSNKVTEKGKYVELRCDPISGHTALYWYRQSLGQGPEFLIYFQGTGAADDSGLPNDRFFAVRPEGSVSTLKIQRTERGDSAVYLCASSLIGRAGAGITEAFFGQGTRLTVV.

The CDR3 reads CASSFKGAGANVLTF. The CDR3, as DNA: TGTGCCAGCAGCTTTAAAGGAGCTGGGGCCAACGTCCTGACTTTC. The chain carries TRBV5-6 and TRBJ2-6; no definite D call. This CDR3 is 15 amino acids long. The germline gives CDR1 SGHDT, CDR2 YYEEEE. Trimming left V 2 bases short and J 2 bases short, with 8 bases between.

This chain joins TRBV6-1 and TRBJ1-2; 8 bases are shared with TRBD1. Trimming took 2 bases from V and 7 from J; bases not matched to a gene: 6. CDR3 length: 14 residues. Germline V gene sequence: CDR1 MNHNS, CDR2 SASEGT. CDR3 DNA sequence: TGTGCCAGCAGTGAACTTCAGGGGGCGAGTGGCTACACCTTC. Its translation: CASSELQGASGYTF.

The chain uses TRBV11-1 and TRBJ2-5, with TRBD2 identical over 11 bases. The CDR3 contains 16 residues. Germline loops: CDR1 SGHAT, CDR2 FQDESV (reference sequence). V was clipped by 6 bases and J by 4 bases; unmatched bases: 10. CDR3 bases: TGTGCCAGCAGTCCCACTAGCGGGAGTGTAGGAGAGACCCAGTACTTC. The encoded protein is CASSPTSGSVGETQYF.

The chain carries TRBV27 and TRBJ1-6; TRBD1 might be the D (6 bases). Germline values: CDR1 MNHEY, CDR2 SMNVEV (reference sequence). V was trimmed by 5 bases and J by 7 bases, leaving 15 bases between them. The CDR3 extends over 15 amino acids. The DNA of the CDR3 is TGTGCCAGCAGTCGGGGGGGGGCGCGGAATTCACCCCTCCACTTT. Protein sequence: CASSRGGARNSPLHF.

The CDR3 region is CASSAGAREKLFF. The CDR3 region has the DNA TGTGCCAGCAGTGCGGGGGCACGGGAAAAACTGTTTTTT. The gene calls are TRBV2 and TRBJ1-4, with D perhaps TRBD1 (6 bases). Germline V gives CDR1 SNHLY, CDR2 FYNNEI. Trimming shortened V by 4 bases and J by 8 bases, and 11 bases separated the two germline ends. The CDR3 spans 13 residues.

V usage is TRBV7-6 and J usage is TRBJ1-1, with 9 positions matching TRBD1. This CDR3 region has 15 residues. Germline V gene data show CDR1 as SGHVS and CDR2 as FNYEAQ. The V gene end was trimmed by 2 bases and the J gene end by 4 bases; junction bases not matched to a gene: 5. The chain's CDR3 is CASSLMTGGSTEAFF. The CDR3 nucleotides are TGTGCCAGCAGCTTAATGACAGGGGGGAGCACTGAAGCTTTCTTT.

This rearrangement joins TRBV30 to TRBJ1-5; D possibly corresponds to TRBD1 (5 bases). The CDR3 consists of 14 residues. Germline assignment: CDR1 GTSNPN and CDR2 SVGIG (reference sequence). Trimming removed 5 bases at V and 7 bases at J, with 18 bases between. In DNA form, the CDR3 reads TGTGCCTGGGCCCGAGGGGCCCCGGCCCAGCCCCAGCATTTT. This codes for CAWARGAPAQPQHF.

The chain recombines TRBV30 with TRBJ2-3, with TRBD2 matching over 11 bases. The CDR3 runs to 13 residues. Germline trimming cut 8 bases from V and 1 base from J; bases unmatched to any gene: 2. Germline V gives CDR1 GTSNPN, CDR2 SVGIG (reference sequence). The CDR3 protein is CAGTSGGTDTQYF. In DNA form, the CDR3 reads TGTGCCGGGACTAGCGGAGGCACAGATACGCAGTATTTT.

V is TRBV2 and J is TRBJ1-6, with unresolved D. Trimming shortened V by 5 bases and J by 10 bases, and 18 bases separated the two germline ends. The germline gives CDR1 SNHLY, CDR2 FYNNEI. CDR3 size: 15 residues. CDR3 amino acids: CASSQLGSEVSPLHF. The CDR3 DNA follows: TGTGCCAGCAGTCAACTGGGGTCCGAGGTCTCACCCCTCCACTTT.

There are many counts of this clone. In the same sample, other DNA sequences code for this CDR3. V usage is TRBV19 and J usage is TRBJ2-2, with 10 bases aligning to TRBD2. The CDR3 is 14 residues long. Germline CDR1 is LNHDA and CDR2 is SQIVND (reference sequence). V was pared by 3 bases and J by 6 bases, with 1 base of the junction left unmatched. The CDR3 loop is CASSIGLAAGELFF. In nucleotides, the CDR3 is TGTGCCAGTAGTATCGGACTAGCGGCCGGGGAGCTGTTTTTT.

The chain has TRBV4-1 and TRBJ2-4, with D perhaps TRBD1 or TRBD2 (5 bases each). Germline CDR1 and CDR2: MGHRA and YSYEKL. This CDR3 region has 18 residues. The V end lost 1 base, the J end lost 3 bases, and 19 bases lay between the germline ends. The CDR3 protein is CASSQGLGGPGGKNIQYF. As DNA, the CDR3 is TGCGCCAGCAGCCAAGGGTTGGGCGGGCCTGGGGGCAAAAACATTCAGTACTTC.

This clone appeared a single time. The genes are TRBV19 and TRBJ2-6; possibly TRBD2 for D (6 bases). The germline CDR1 and CDR2 sequences are LNHDA and SQIVND (reference sequence). Trimming removed 5 bases at V and 0 bases at J, with 14 bases between. CDR3 length: 17 residues. CDR3 nucleotides: TGTGCCAGTAGTTCTGGGGGGACCATCTCTGGGGCCAACGTCCTGACTTTC. Its translation: CASSSGGTISGANVLTF. The full variable domain, with the rest looked up from reference TRBV19 and TRBJ2-6, is DGGITQSPKYLFRKEGQNVTLSCEQNLNHDAMYWYRQDPGQGLRLIYYSQIVNDFQKGDIAEGYSVSREKKESFPLTVTSAQKNPTAFYLCASSSGGTISGANVLTFGAGSRLTVL.

This sequence joins TRBV25-1 and TRBJ2-7, with TRBD2 identical over 8 bases. CDR3 length: 15 residues. Germline V lookup: CDR1 MGHDK, CDR2 SYGVNS. J was trimmed by 7 bases and V by 3 bases; bases with no gene match: 11. Written as DNA, the CDR3 is TGTGCCAGCAGTGAGGTCCCGGGAGGGCCGGGGGAGCAGTACTTC. This codes for CASSEVPGGPGEQYF.

The CDR3 loop is CATSRGGAAGNTIYF. The CDR3 DNA reads TGTGCCACCAGCAGAGGGGGGGCAGCTGGAAACACCATATATTTT. The chain carries TRBV15 and TRBJ1-3, with a weak D call TRBD1 (6 bases). This CDR3 has 15 amino acids. V was clipped by 1 base and J by 2 bases, with 9 bases between them. CDR1 and CDR2 (germline): LNHNV, YYDKDF (reference sequence).

The V and J genes are TRBV3-1 (or the pseudogene TRBV3-2) and TRBJ1-5; no clear D. Trimming took 0 bases from V and 3 from J, leaving 12 bases between them. The CDR3 extends over 16 amino acids. From germline, CDR1 is LGHDT and CDR2 YNNKEL (reference sequence). Written as DNA, the CDR3 is TGTGCCAGCAGCCAAGAGAGAGGCCCCCTCAATCAGCCCCAGCATTTT. Translated, it gives CASSQERGPLNQPQHF.

The chain employs TRBV10-3 and TRBJ1-5; D gene unclear. V was pared by 0 bases and J by 4 bases, with 10 bases between. Per the germline V gene, CDR1 is ENHRY and CDR2 is SYGVKD. The CDR3 loop spans 15 amino acids. The DNA for the CDR3 is TGTGCCATCAGTGAGTCGGGGTCCGCGAATCAGCCCCAGCATTTT. Its protein product is CAISESGSANQPQHF.

Here the CDR3 reads CAWKPGHRTGQYF. CDR3 coding DNA: TGTGCCTGGAAACCGGGGCATCGTACCGGGCAGTACTTC. The chain carries TRBV30 and TRBJ2-7; D tentatively reads TRBD1 or TRBD2 (5 bases each). This CDR3 has 13 residues. Germline V gives CDR1 GTSNPN, CDR2 SVGIG (reference sequence). V was pared by 4 bases and J by 9 bases, with 19 bases between.

A remark on this clone: In the same sample, other DNA sequences code for this CDR3. This chain joins TRBV6-5 and TRBJ2-7, with D possibly being TRBD1 or TRBD2 (6 bases each). V was pared by 6 bases and J by 1 base, with 13 bases between. There are 14 residues in the CDR3. The germline CDR1 and CDR2 sequences are MNHEY and SVGAGI. The CDR3 here is CASRAGQSSYEQYF. DNA of the CDR3: TGTGCCAGCAGGGCGGGACAATCTTCCTACGAGCAGTACTTC.

The V call is TRBV19, the J call TRBJ2-3; either TRBD1 or TRBD2 may fit D (5 bases each). Germline loops: CDR1 LNHDA, CDR2 SQIVND (reference sequence). This CDR3 region has 16 residues. Between the trimmed V and J ends, which lost 7 bases and 0 bases, there was a span of 17 bases. In DNA form, the CDR3 reads TGTGCCAGTAAGGGGCCGGGCGGGTATAGCACAGATACGCAGTATTTT. This encodes CASKGPGGYSTDTQYF.

This sequence joins TRBV21-1 and TRBJ2-1; whether TRBD2, the table's D call, matches the DNA was not checked. TRBV21-1 is a recognized pseudogene. The CDR3 is made up of 17 amino acids. The CDR3 is CASSIAVSSGRVHEQFF. In nucleotides, the CDR3 is TGTGCCAGCAGCATAGCAGTTTCTAGCGGGAGAGTCCATGAGCAGTTCTTC.

J is TRBJ2-3 and V is TRBV27; TRBD1 matches 10 bases. Trimming at V came to 4 bases and at J to 4 bases, leaving 5 bases not matched to a gene. The CDR3 is made up of 15 amino acids. Germline CDR1 and CDR2: MNHEY and SMNVEV (reference sequence). CDR3: CASSSGQGEADTQYF. Written as DNA, the CDR3 is TGTGCCAGCAGTTCCGGACAGGGGGAAGCAGATACGCAGTATTTT.

This clone was counted between two and nine times. V usage is TRBV5-1 and J usage is TRBJ2-2, with D perhaps matching TRBD2 (6 bases). V gave up 2 bases and J gave up 1 base, with 9 bases separating them. The CDR3 spans 15 residues. Germline V lookup: CDR1 SGHRS, CDR2 YFSETQ. CDR3 in DNA: TGCGCCAGCAGCTTCGCCGGGGGGAACACCGGGGAGCTGTTTTTT. Encoded protein: CASSFAGGNTGELFF.

The sample holds one count of this clone. The genes are TRBV5-4 and TRBJ2-1, with a possible D match to TRBD2 (5 bases). Germline values: CDR1 SGHNT, CDR2 YYREEE (reference sequence). V lost 3 bases and J 7 bases, leaving 20 bases between the germline ends. The length of the CDR3 is 16 residues. The CDR3 spells CASSWKLAHMRNEQFF. As DNA, the CDR3 is TGTGCCAGCAGCTGGAAGCTAGCCCACATGAGGAATGAGCAGTTCTTC. Variable domain in full (rest from reference TRBV5-4 and TRBJ2-1): ETGVTQSPTHLIKTRGQQVTLRCSSQSGHNTVSWYQQALGQGPQFIFQYYREEENGRGNFPPRFSGLQFPNYSSELNVNALELDDSALYLCASSWKLAHMRNEQFFGPGTRLTVL.

This chain connects TRBV5-5 to TRBJ2-5; D ambiguous. The germline V gene encodes CDR1 SGHKS and CDR2 YYEKEE (reference sequence). Trimming took off 1 base at V and 7 bases at J, with 11 bases between the two ends. CDR3 length: 13 amino acids. Here the CDR3 DNA reads TGTGCCAGCAGCTTGAATAGGGAAGTGACCCAGTACTTC. It yields the protein CASSLNREVTQYF.